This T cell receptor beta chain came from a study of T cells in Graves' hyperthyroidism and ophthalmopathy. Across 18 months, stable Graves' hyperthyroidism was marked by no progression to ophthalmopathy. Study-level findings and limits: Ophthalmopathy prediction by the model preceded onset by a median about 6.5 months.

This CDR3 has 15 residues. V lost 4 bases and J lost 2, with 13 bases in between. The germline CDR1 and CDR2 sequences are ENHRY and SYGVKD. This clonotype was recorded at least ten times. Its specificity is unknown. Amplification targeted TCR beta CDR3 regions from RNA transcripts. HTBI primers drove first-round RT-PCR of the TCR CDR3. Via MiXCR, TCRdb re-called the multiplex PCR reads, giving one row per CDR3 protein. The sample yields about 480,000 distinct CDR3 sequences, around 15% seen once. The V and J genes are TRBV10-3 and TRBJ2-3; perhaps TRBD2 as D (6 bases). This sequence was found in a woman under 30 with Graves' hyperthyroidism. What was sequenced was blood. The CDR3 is CAISGQRRDTDTQYF. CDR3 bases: TGTGCCATCAGTGGGCAGCGGCGGGACACAGATACGCAGTATTTT.